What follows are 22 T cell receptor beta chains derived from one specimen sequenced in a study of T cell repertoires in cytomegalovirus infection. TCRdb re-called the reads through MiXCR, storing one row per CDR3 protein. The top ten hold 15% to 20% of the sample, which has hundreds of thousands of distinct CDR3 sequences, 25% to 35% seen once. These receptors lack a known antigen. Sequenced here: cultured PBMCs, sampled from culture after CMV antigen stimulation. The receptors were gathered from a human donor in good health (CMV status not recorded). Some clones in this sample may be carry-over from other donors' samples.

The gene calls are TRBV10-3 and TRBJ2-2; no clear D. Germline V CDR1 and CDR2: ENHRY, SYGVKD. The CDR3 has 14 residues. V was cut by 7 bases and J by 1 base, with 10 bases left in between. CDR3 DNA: TGTGCCATCAAACTTCAGGTGAACACCGGGGAGCTGTTTTTT. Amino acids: CAIKLQVNTGELFF.

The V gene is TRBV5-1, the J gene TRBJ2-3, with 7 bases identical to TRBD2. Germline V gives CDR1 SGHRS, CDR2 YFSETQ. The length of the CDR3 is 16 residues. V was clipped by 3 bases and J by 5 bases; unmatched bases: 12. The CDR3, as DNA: TGCGCCAGCAGCTCGACCCTCTTTGCGGGAGTAGATACGCAGTATTTT. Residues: CASSSTLFAGVDTQYF.

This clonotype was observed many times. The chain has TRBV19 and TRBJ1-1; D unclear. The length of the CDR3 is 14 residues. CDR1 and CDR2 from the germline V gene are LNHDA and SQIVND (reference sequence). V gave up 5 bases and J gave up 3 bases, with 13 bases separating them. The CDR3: CASSYRHADTEAFF. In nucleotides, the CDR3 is TGTGCCAGTAGTTACAGACATGCGGACACTGAAGCTTTCTTT.

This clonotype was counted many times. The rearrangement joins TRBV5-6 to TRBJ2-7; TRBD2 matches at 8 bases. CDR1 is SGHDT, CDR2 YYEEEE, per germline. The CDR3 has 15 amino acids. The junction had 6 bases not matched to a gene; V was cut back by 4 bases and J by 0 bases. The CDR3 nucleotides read TGTGCCAGCAGCCGACTAGCGCAGAGCTCCTACGAGCAGTACGTC. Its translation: CASSRLAQSSYEQYV.

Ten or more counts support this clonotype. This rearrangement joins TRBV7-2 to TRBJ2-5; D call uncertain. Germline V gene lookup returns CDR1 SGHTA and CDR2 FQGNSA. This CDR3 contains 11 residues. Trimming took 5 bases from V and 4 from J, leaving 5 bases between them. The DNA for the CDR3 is TGTGCCAGCAGCGCGGCAGAGACCCAGTACTTC. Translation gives CASSAAETQYF.

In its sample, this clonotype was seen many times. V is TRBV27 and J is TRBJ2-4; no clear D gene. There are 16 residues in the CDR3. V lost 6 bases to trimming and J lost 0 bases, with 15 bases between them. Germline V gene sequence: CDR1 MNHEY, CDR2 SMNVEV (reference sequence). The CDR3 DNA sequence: TGTGCCAGCAGACCCCCAGGCAGATTAGCCAAAAACATTCAGTACTTC. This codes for CASRPPGRLAKNIQYF.

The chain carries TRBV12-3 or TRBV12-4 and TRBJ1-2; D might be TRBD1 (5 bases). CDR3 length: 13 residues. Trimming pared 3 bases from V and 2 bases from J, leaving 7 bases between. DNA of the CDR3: TGTGCCAGCAGTTTGGGGGAGAACTATGGCTACACCTTC. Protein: CASSLGENYGYTF.

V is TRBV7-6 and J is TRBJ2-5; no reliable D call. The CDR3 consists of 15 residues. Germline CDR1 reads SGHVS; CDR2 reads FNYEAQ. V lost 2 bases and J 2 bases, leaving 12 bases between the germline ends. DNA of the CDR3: TGTGCCAGCAGCTTAAACGGATGGCTTCAAGAGACCCAGTACTTC. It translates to CASSLNGWLQETQYF.

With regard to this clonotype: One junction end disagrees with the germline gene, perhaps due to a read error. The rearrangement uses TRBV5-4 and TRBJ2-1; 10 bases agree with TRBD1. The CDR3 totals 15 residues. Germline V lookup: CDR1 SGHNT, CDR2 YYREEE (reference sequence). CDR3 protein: CAISRDRGTYNEQFF. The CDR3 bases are TGTGCCATCAGCCGGGACAGGGGCACCTACAATGAGCAGTTCTTC.

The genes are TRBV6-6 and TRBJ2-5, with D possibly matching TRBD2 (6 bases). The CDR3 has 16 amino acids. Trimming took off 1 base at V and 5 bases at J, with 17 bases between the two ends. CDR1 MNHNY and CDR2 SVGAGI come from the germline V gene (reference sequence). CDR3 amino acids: CASSYLVGSREETQYF. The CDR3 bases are TGTGCCAGCAGTTACTTGGTCGGGAGTCGGGAGGAGACCCAGTACTTC.

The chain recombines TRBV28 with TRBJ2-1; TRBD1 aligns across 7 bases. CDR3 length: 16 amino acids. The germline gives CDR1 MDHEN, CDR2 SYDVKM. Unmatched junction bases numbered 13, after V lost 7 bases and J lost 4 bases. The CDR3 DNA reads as TGTGCCAGCAACATCCAGGGGGACCCCCCGTACAATGAGCAGTTCTTC. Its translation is CASNIQGDPPYNEQFF.

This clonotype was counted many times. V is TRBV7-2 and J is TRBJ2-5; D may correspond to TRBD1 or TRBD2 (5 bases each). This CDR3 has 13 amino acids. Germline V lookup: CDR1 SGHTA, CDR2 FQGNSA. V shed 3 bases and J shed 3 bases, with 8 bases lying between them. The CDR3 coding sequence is TGTGCCAGCAGCTTCCAGGGAGAAGAGACCCAGTACTTC. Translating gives CASSFQGEETQYF.

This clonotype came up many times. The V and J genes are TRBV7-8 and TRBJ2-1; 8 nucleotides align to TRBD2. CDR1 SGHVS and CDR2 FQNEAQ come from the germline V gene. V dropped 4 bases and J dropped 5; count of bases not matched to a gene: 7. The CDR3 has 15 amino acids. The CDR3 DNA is TGTGCCAGCAGCTCCTTTAGCGGGATGGACAATGAGCAGTTCTTC. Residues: CASSSFSGMDNEQFF.

This CDR3 is CASTLGRRWEAFF. The CDR3 coding sequence is TGTGCCAGCACCCTCGGGCGGAGGTGGGAAGCTTTCTTT. The J gene is TRBJ1-1, the V gene TRBV28; D call uncertain. The CDR3 contains 13 residues. Trimming left V 7 bases short and J 8 bases short, with 17 bases between. From germline, CDR1 is MDHEN and CDR2 SYDVKM.

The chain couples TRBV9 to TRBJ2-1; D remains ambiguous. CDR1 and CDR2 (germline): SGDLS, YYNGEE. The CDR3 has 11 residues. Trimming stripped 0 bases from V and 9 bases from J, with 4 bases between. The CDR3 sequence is CASSVGVEQFF. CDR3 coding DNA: TGTGCCAGCAGCGTAGGCGTTGAGCAGTTCTTC.

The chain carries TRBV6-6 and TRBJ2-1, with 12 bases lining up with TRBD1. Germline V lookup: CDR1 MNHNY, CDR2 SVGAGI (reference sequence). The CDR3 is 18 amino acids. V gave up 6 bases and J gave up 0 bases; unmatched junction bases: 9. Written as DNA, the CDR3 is TGTGCCAGCAGGCGGGACAGGGGGCGGACGAGCTCCTACAATGAGCAGTTCTTC. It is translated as CASRRDRGRTSSYNEQFF.

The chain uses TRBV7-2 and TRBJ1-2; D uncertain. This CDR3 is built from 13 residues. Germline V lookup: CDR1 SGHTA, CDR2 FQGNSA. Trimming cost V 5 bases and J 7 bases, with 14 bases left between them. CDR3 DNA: TGTGCCAGCAGCCCATTAAAAGGGCCTGGCTACACCTTC. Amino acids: CASSPLKGPGYTF.

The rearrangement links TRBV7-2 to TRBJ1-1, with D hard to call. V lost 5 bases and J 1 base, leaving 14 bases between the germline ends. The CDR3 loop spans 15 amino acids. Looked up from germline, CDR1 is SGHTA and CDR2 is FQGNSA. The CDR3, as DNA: TGTGCCAGCAGCCTAAGGACGTCTAAGAACACTGAAGCTTTCTTT. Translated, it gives CASSLRTSKNTEAFF.

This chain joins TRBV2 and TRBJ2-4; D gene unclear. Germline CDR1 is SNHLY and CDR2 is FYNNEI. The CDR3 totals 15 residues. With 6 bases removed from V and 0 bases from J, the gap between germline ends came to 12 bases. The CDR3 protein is CASSVTQLAKNIQYF. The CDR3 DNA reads TGTGCCAGCAGCGTAACCCAACTAGCCAAAAACATTCAGTACTTC.

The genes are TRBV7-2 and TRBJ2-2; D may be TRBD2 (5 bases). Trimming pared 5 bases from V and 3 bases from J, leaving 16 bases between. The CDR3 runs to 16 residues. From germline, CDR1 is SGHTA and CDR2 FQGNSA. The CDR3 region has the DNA TGTGCCAGCAGCCCCGGGGTGAGCTCCCACACCGGGGAGCTGTTTTTT. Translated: CASSPGVSSHTGELFF.

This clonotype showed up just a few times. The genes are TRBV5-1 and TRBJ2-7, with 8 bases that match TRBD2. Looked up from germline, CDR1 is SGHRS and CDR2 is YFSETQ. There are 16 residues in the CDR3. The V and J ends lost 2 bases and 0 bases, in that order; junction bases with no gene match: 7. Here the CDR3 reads CASSFSEREFSYEQYF. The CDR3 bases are TGCGCCAGCAGCTTTTCGGAGCGGGAGTTCTCCTACGAGCAGTACTTC. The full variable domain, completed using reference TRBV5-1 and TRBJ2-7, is KAGVTQTPRYLIKTRGQQVTLSCSPISGHRSVSWYQQTPGQGLQFLFEYFSETQRNKGNFPGRFSGRQFSNSRSEMNVSTLELGDSALYLCASSFSEREFSYEQYFGPGTRLTVT.

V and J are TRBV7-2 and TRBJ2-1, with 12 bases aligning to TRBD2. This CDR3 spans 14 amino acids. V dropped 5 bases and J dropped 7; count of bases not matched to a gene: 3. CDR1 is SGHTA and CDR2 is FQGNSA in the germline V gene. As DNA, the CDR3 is TGTGCCAGCAGCCAGACTAGCGGGAGAAATGAGCAGTTCTTC. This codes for CASSQTSGRNEQFF.